This T cell receptor beta chain was identified during a study of blood T cell repertoires in COVID-19. In the study overall: Acute-phase and convalescent COVID-19 samples originated in the United States, Italy and Spain.

This CDR3 region has 13 residues. From germline, CDR1 is SQVTM and CDR2 ANQGSEA. Trimming took off 5 bases at V and 5 bases at J, with 12 bases between the two ends. Measured with immunoSEQ multiplex PCR; TCRdb has only the in-frame clones, and not every one. The sample shows 93,000 or so clones, approximately 89% of them seen only once. This TCR was recovered from a woman of 80 years or more in a cohort sampled during active COVID-19. The V call is TRBV29-1, the J call TRBJ2-2; D is unresolved. The sequencing sample was made of peripheral blood. The CDR3 DNA reads TGCAGCGTTATTAAGACAAATACCGGGGAGCTGTTTTTT. This gives the protein CSVIKTNTGELFF.